This is a list of T cell receptor beta chains from one sample in a study of blood T cell repertoires in COVID-19. Measured with immunoSEQ multiplex PCR; TCRdb has only the in-frame clones, and not every one. Here the sample spans about 53,000 clones, 86% being singletons. Sequencing input: peripheral blood. The receptors stem from an elderly man with acute or convalescent COVID-19. CDR3s include the opening cysteine and the closing phenylalanine or tryptophan. A D gene is named only where the DNA matches it firmly. The size entry is marked missing in some rows and otherwise reads once, few, many or a size class.

D	V	J	size	CDR3	DNA
-	TRBV7-8	TRBJ1-6	-	CASSHKPDSPLHF	TGTGCCAGCAGCCACAAACCCGATTCACCCCTCCACTTT
TRBD1	TRBV9	TRBJ2-1	once	CASSVAGTGGLEQFF	TGTGCCAGCAGCGTAGCCGGGACAGGGGGTTTGGAGCAGTTCTTC
TRBD1	TRBV5-1	TRBJ2-1	-	CASSLRTGRGDEQFF	TGCGCCAGCAGCTTACGGACAGGGCGTGGTGATGAGCAGTTCTTC
TRBD2	TRBV6-6	TRBJ2-1	-	CASSRGLAGSSYNEQFF	TGTGCCAGCAGTCGTGGACTAGCGGGGAGCTCCTACAATGAGCAGTTCTTC
TRBD2	TRBV14	TRBJ2-1	-	CASSLAGGPNEQFF	TGTGCCAGCAGCCTAGCGGGGGGGCCAAATGAGCAGTTCTTC
-	TRBV7-2	TRBJ1-1	-	CASSLEPLTYTEAFF	TGTGCCAGCAGCTTAGAGCCCCTAACTTACACTGAAGCTTTCTTT
-	TRBV27	TRBJ1-5	-	CASSDYNSNQPQHF	TGTGCCAGCAGCGACTACAACAGCAATCAGCCCCAGCATTTT
-	TRBV7-8	TRBJ1-1	-	CASSVSHPTANTEAFF	TGTGCCAGCAGCGTATCCCACCCTACAGCGAACACTGAAGCTTTCTTT
-	TRBV5-1	TRBJ2-3	-	CASSLQGSDTQYF	TGCGCCAGCAGCTTGCAGGGTTCAGATACGCAGTATTTT
-	TRBV5-1	TRBJ1-4	-	CASSFRDIDEKLFF	TGCGCCAGCAGCTTCCGGGACATAGATGAAAAACTGTTTTTT
-	TRBV7-9	TRBJ2-2	-	CASSSGNTGELFF	TGTGCCAGCAGCTCCGGGAACACCGGGGAGCTGTTTTTT
-	TRBV6-1	TRBJ1-2	few	CASSEGGNYGYTF	TGTGCCAGCAGTGAAGGTGGCAACTATGGCTACACCTTC
-	TRBV15	TRBJ1-1	-	CATSRDTGLAFF	TGTGCCACCAGCAGAGATACAGGGCTGGCTTTCTTT
-	TRBV4-1	TRBJ1-3	once	CASSQAGSGNTIYF	TGCGCCAGCAGCCAAGCGGGCTCTGGAAACACCATATATTTT
-	TRBV21-1	TRBJ1-1	-	CASSKVGKGDAEAFF	TGTGCCAGCAGCAAAGTGGGTAAGGGGGATGCTGAAGCTTTCTTT
TRBD1	TRBV27	TRBJ2-4	-	CASSLDRVGKNIQYF	TGTGCCAGCAGTTTGGACAGGGTTGGCAAAAACATTCAGTACTTC
-	TRBV7-7	TRBJ2-2	-	CASRKSENGELFF	TGTGCTAGCAGAAAAAGTGAGAACGGGGAGCTGTTTTTT
TRBD1	TRBV5-1	TRBJ2-1	-	CASSPTIPDRGRSSYNEQFF	TGCGCCAGCAGCCCGACTATCCCGGACAGGGGGCGTAGCTCCTACAATGAGCAGTTCTTC
TRBD2	TRBV5-1	TRBJ2-1	-	CASSTGLAAYNEQFF	TGCGCCAGCAGCACCGGACTAGCGGCTTACAATGAGCAGTTCTTC
-	TRBV11-2	TRBJ2-3	-	CASSLERTDTQYF	TGTGCCAGCAGCTTAGAACGGACAGATACGCAGTATTTT
-	TRBV18	TRBJ1-1	-	CASSPGTVNTEAFF	TGTGCCAGCTCACCCGGGACTGTAAACACTGAAGCTTTCTTT
-	TRBV18	TRBJ2-2	-	CASSPQSSGSNTGELFF	TGTGCCAGCTCACCACAGTCGAGCGGGTCGAACACCGGGGAGCTGTTTTTT
-	TRBV7-9	TRBJ1-1	-	CASSPGHSEAFF	TGTGCCAGCAGCCCTGGACACAGTGAAGCTTTCTTT
TRBD1	TRBV6-6	TRBJ1-1	-	CASSPGQGDIWAFF	TGTGCCAGCAGTCCGGGACAGGGGGACATATGGGCTTTCTTT
-	TRBV19	TRBJ1-5	-	CASSNRDQPQHF	TGTGCCAGTAGTAACAGGGATCAGCCCCAGCATTTT
TRBD2	TRBV29-1	TRBJ2-1	-	CSGSLAGGGNEQFF	TGCAGCGGCTCACTAGCGGGGGGAGGTAATGAGCAGTTCTTC
TRBD1	TRBV5-1	TRBJ2-2	-	CASSSRGTGELFF	TGCGCCAGCAGCTCCAGGGGGACCGGGGAGCTGTTTTTT
-	TRBV14	TRBJ1-3	-	CASSMGRPPGNTIYF	TGTGCCAGCAGCATGGGCCGACCCCCTGGAAACACCATATATTTT
TRBD1	TRBV5-5	TRBJ2-7	-	CASSRGQVAYEQYF	TGTGCCAGCAGCCGTGGACAGGTTGCCTACGAGCAGTACTTC
-	TRBV5-1	TRBJ1-2	-	CASSLGADGYTF	TGCGCCAGCAGCTTAGGGGCTGATGGCTACACCTTC
TRBD2	TRBV7-2	TRBJ2-7	-	CASSRSGTTNPYEQYF	TGTGCCAGCAGTAGATCCGGGACTACAAATCCCTACGAGCAGTACTTC
-	TRBV18	TRBJ2-7	-	CASSSGASDSYEQYF	TGTGCCAGCTCCTCTGGGGCGAGCGATTCCTACGAGCAGTACTTC
TRBD1	TRBV5-1	TRBJ1-6	-	CASRTGGSSYNSPLHF	TGCGCCAGCAGAACAGGGGGGAGCTCCTATAATTCACCCCTCCACTTT
-	TRBV19	TRBJ2-1	-	CASSMGLGPYNEQFF	TGTGCCAGTAGTATGGGGCTAGGTCCCTACAATGAGCAGTTCTTC